The 20 T cell receptor beta chains reported below all come from one sample, sequenced in a study of OX40 agonist ivuxolimab in advanced cancers. Generated by immunoSEQ multiplex PCR, the TCRdb table keeps only in-frame clones and is missing some. Among 98,000 or so clones listed, approximately 94% were seen once. The source was CD4+ or CD8+ T cells sorted from blood, collected in a trial of the OX40 agonist ivuxolimab. The receptor source for this set is an adult with an advanced solid tumor such as melanoma, head and neck, liver or kidney cancer.

DNA for the CDR3: TGTGCCAGCAGTTTATCAGGAACGGGCTATGGCTACACCTTC. Amino acids: CASSLSGTGYGYTF. The V gene is TRBV28, the J gene TRBJ1-2; D remains unclear. Between the trimmed V and J ends, which lost 1 base and 4 bases, there was a span of 10 bases. The CDR3 covers 14 residues. CDR1 MDHEN and CDR2 SYDVKM come from the germline V gene.

The J gene is TRBJ2-1, the V gene TRBV5-1; the match to TRBD2 covers 8 bases. The junction had 10 bases not matched to a gene; V was cut back by 0 bases and J by 2 bases. This CDR3 spans 18 amino acids. Germline CDR1 and CDR2: SGHRS and YFSETQ. CDR3 nucleotides: TGCGCCAGCAGCTTGGCCCTCTCCGGACTAGCAGCCTACAATGAGCAGTTCTTC. Its protein product is CASSLALSGLAAYNEQFF.

This chain links TRBV5-1 with TRBJ2-7; 10 positions agree with TRBD1. The CDR3 totals 17 residues. Per germline, CDR1 SGHRS and CDR2 YFSETQ. V trimming: 3 bases; J trimming: 4 bases; junction bases outside the gene matches: 13. The CDR3 here is CASSYSWGTGAQYEQYF. CDR3 sequence (DNA): TGCGCCAGCAGCTATAGCTGGGGGACAGGGGCCCAGTACGAGCAGTACTTC.

This chain connects TRBV27 to TRBJ1-2; a weak D match, TRBD1 (5 bases). CDR1 MNHEY and CDR2 SMNVEV come from the germline V gene (reference sequence). Trimming cost V 5 bases and J 4 bases, with 23 bases left between them. The length of the CDR3 is 17 residues. The CDR3 DNA is TGTGCCAGCAGTCAAGACTCCGGCAGGGTGCGGATCTATGGCTACACCTTC. This gives the protein CASSQDSGRVRIYGYTF.

The chain is built from TRBV6-5 and TRBJ1-3; 7 bases align to TRBD1. J was trimmed by 4 bases and V by 7 bases; bases with no gene match: 7. The CDR3 is 14 amino acids. Per the germline V gene, CDR1 is MNHEY and CDR2 is SVGAGI. The CDR3 region is CASTRGTVGNTIYF. The CDR3, as DNA: TGTGCCAGCACTCGAGGGACAGTGGGAAACACCATATATTTT.

This sequence joins TRBV10-3 and TRBJ2-5, with 11 positions matching TRBD1. The germline V gene encodes CDR1 ENHRY and CDR2 SYGVKD. The junction had 8 bases not matched to a gene; V was cut back by 7 bases and J by 4 bases. The CDR3 has 15 residues. CDR3: CAIMTGTGGRETQYF. As DNA, the CDR3 is TGTGCCATCATGACCGGGACAGGGGGTCGAGAGACCCAGTACTTC.

The chain is built from TRBV7-3 and TRBJ2-1, with 10 bases aligning to TRBD1. The V and J ends lost 5 bases and 13 bases, in that order; junction bases with no gene match: 14. This CDR3 contains 15 residues. Germline CDR1 is SGHTA and CDR2 is FQGTGA. The chain's CDR3 is CASSRDRGPFEGQFF. DNA of the CDR3: TGTGCCAGCAGCCGGGACAGGGGTCCGTTCGAGGGCCAGTTCTTC.

The V gene is TRBV7-6, the J gene TRBJ2-7, with TRBD2 matching 10 bases. This CDR3 is 16 amino acids long. Trimming at V came to 1 base and at J to 3 bases, leaving 6 bases not matched to a gene. Germline CDR1 SGHVS, CDR2 FNYEAQ. The CDR3 DNA reads TGTGCCAGCAGCTTAGGACGGCTAGCGGGAGTCTACGAGCAGTACTTC. Residues: CASSLGRLAGVYEQYF.

The chain has TRBV7-2 and TRBJ1-6, with 9 bases identical to TRBD1. With V trimmed by 1 base and J by 7 bases, 8 bases remained unmatched. Germline assignment: CDR1 SGHTA and CDR2 FQGNSA. The CDR3 runs 17 residues. The CDR3 DNA follows: TGTGCCAGCAGCTTAGGAGGTTTGGGACAGGGAAATTCACCCCTCCACTTT. This translates into CASSLGGLGQGNSPLHF.

Only one count was recorded for this clone. In DNA, the CDR3 is TGTGCCAGCAGTAGCTGGGTTAGCACAGATACGCAGTATTTT. Its protein is CASSSWVSTDTQYF. The J gene is TRBJ2-3, the V gene TRBV27; D remains ambiguous. V was trimmed by 5 bases and J by 0 bases, leaving 9 bases between them. The CDR3 contains 14 residues. CDR1 MNHEY and CDR2 SMNVEV come from the germline V gene (reference sequence).

The chain has TRBV5-1 and TRBJ2-7, with D tentatively TRBD1 or TRBD2 (6 bases each). Germline values: CDR1 SGHRS, CDR2 YFSETQ. V was cut by 1 base and J by 1 base, with 9 bases left in between. The CDR3 contains 14 residues. DNA of the CDR3: TGCGCCAGCAGCTTGAGGGGGGAGTCCTACGAGCAGTACTTC. Translated, it gives CASSLRGESYEQYF. Based on the CDR3 plus reference TRBV5-1 and TRBJ2-7, the full variable domain is KAGVTQTPRYLIKTRGQQVTLSCSPISGHRSVSWYQQTPGQGLQFLFEYFSETQRNKGNFPGRFSGRQFSNSRSEMNVSTLELGDSALYLCASSLRGESYEQYFGPGTRLTVT.

V is TRBV7-9 and J is TRBJ1-1; D unclear. The CDR3 is made up of 11 amino acids. Germline lookup yields CDR1 SEHNR and CDR2 FQNEAQ (reference sequence). V dropped 3 bases and J dropped 8 bases, with 7 bases sitting between them. CDR3 DNA: TGTGCCAGCAGCTTCTCGTACGAAGCTTTCTTT. Translated: CASSFSYEAFF.

This clone was seen just once. DNA for the CDR3: TGTGCCAGCAGCGGAAGCACGGGACGCGTCAACTCCTACGAGCAGTACTTC. It is translated as CASSGSTGRVNSYEQYF. This chain connects TRBV27 to TRBJ2-7; either TRBD1 or TRBD2 may fit D (5 bases each). From germline, CDR1 is MNHEY and CDR2 SMNVEV (reference sequence). Trimming shortened V by 6 bases and J by 0 bases, and 21 bases separated the two germline ends. This CDR3 is 17 amino acids long.

This chain uses TRBV5-5 with TRBJ2-5, with TRBD2 identical over 10 bases. Germline loops: CDR1 SGHKS, CDR2 YYEKEE (reference sequence). This CDR3 spans 19 amino acids. V dropped 0 bases and J dropped 0; count of bases not matched to a gene: 11. CDR3 residues: CASSLGRLAGEGYQETQYF. As DNA, the CDR3 is TGTGCCAGCAGCTTGGGAAGGCTAGCGGGAGAGGGGTACCAAGAGACCCAGTACTTC.

The genes are TRBV19 and TRBJ2-7; the match to TRBD2 covers 7 bases. Germline V gives CDR1 LNHDA, CDR2 SQIVND (reference sequence). This CDR3 contains 15 residues. V shed 5 bases and J 3 bases; nucleotides not matched to a gene: 10. CDR3 region: CASSPIAGFDYEQYF. In DNA, the CDR3 is TGTGCCAGTAGTCCCATAGCGGGCTTTGACTACGAGCAGTACTTC.

The chain links TRBV27 to TRBJ2-5, with D tentatively TRBD1 or TRBD2 (5 bases each). Germline CDR1 reads MNHEY; CDR2 reads SMNVEV (reference sequence). The CDR3 totals 13 residues. V was cut by 5 bases and J by 4 bases, with 11 bases left in between. In nucleotides, the CDR3 is TGTGCCAGCAGTCGGGGACGTCGAGAGACCCAGTACTTC. Amino acids: CASSRGRRETQYF.

The chain combines TRBV27 with TRBJ1-2; D gene uncertain. This CDR3 is 13 amino acids long. Germline CDR1 is MNHEY and CDR2 is SMNVEV (reference sequence). V shed 3 bases and J shed 4 bases, with 9 bases lying between them. This chain's CDR3 is CASSFGFGYGYTF. The CDR3 DNA is TGTGCCAGCAGTTTTGGGTTTGGCTATGGCTACACCTTC.

The chain recombines TRBV11-1 with TRBJ2-6; TRBD2 might be the D (5 bases). This CDR3 has 15 amino acids. Trimming pared 5 bases from V and 0 bases from J, leaving 8 bases between. Germline assignment: CDR1 SGHAT and CDR2 FQDESV (reference sequence). The CDR3 region has the DNA TGTGCCAGCAGCCCGGGAAGCTCTGGGGCCAACGTCCTGACTTTC. This sequence encodes CASSPGSSGANVLTF. Full variable domain (rest looked up from reference TRBV11-1 and TRBJ2-6): EAEVAQSPRYKITEKSQAVAFWCDPISGHATLYWYRQILGQGPELLVQFQDESVVDDSQLPKDRFSAERLKGVDSTLKIQPAELGDSAMYLCASSPGSSGANVLTFGAGSRLTVL.

This chain links TRBV10-3 with TRBJ2-5; weak D call: TRBD1 (7 bases). Trimming shortened V by 6 bases and J by 2 bases, and 13 bases separated the two germline ends. The CDR3 has 14 residues. CDR1 and CDR2 (germline): ENHRY, SYGVKD. The DNA of the CDR3 is TGTGCCATCAGAAGACAGGGAGGTCAAGAGACCCAGTACTTC. Protein product: CAIRRQGGQETQYF.

This chain links TRBV5-8 with TRBJ2-4, with 7 bases aligning to TRBD1. There are 15 residues in the CDR3. CDR1 SGHTS and CDR2 YDEGEE come from the germline V gene. J lost 0 bases, V lost 3 bases, and 3 bases had no gene match. The CDR3 DNA follows: TGTGCCAGCAGCTCGGGACAGCTAGCCAAAAACATTCAGTACTTC. This translates into CASSSGQLAKNIQYF.